This T cell receptor beta chain was captured by sequencing in a study of beta chain features in type 1 diabetes. The CDR3 totals 13 residues. Trimming pared 6 bases from V and 5 bases from J, leaving 16 bases between. From germline, CDR1 is SQVTM and CDR2 ANQGSEA. This clone has ten or more counts. The entirety of the isolated RNA underwent reverse transcription, so expressed TCRB transcripts were sequenced. Only in-frame clones appear in the TCRdb table, and some are missing; sequencing was by immunoSEQ multiplex PCR. The sample records roughly 180,000 clones, approximately 13% being singletons. The sequence was obtained from a woman aged 18-35 years in good health. J is TRBJ2-5 and V is TRBV29-1; D is unresolved. The specimen was central memory CD4+ T cells from blood. The CDR3 reads CSVTRNSRETQYF. CDR3 DNA sequence: TGCAGCGTGACCCGAAACAGCAGGGAGACCCAGTACTTC.